Listed below are T cell receptor beta chains from one sample, sequenced in a study of blood T cell repertoires in COVID-19. TCRdb's table, derived via immunoSEQ multiplex PCR, lists solely in-frame clones and lacks some. The sample holds around 360,000 clones; over 75% are singletons and the top ten take under 3%. The specimen sequenced was PBMCs or T cells enriched from blood (not recorded which). Receptors originate from a woman aged 25 to 39 who had recovered from COVID-19. Each CDR3 is given with its conserved first and last residue. The D gene is left open where the match is weak. Only part of the rows carry a size: once, few, many, or a class if the clone is expanded.

TRBJ2-1 - - TRBV5-1 TGCGCCAGCAGCCCCCCGACGGGGAGCTCCTACAATGAGCAGTTCTTC CASSPPTGSSYNEQFF
TRBJ1-4 - - TRBV18 TGTGCCAGCTCACCTCGTCGGTCAGGGGATGAAAAACTGTTTTTT CASSPRRSGDEKLFF
TRBJ2-5 TRBD2 - TRBV9 TGTGCCAGCAGCGGTAGTTGGACTAGCGGGAGGGAAGAGACCCAGTACTTC CASSGSWTSGREETQYF
TRBJ1-4 - - TRBV10-3 TGTGCCATCAGTGAGGCAGGGGTTAATGAAAAACTGTTTTTT CAISEAGVNEKLFF
TRBJ2-3 TRBD2 - TRBV10-3 TGTGCCATCACCCAGACTAGCGGGGAATTCACAGATACGCAGTATTTT CAITQTSGEFTDTQYF
TRBJ1-2 TRBD1 - TRBV28 TGTGCCAGCAGCTACTCTTACGGGACAGGGGAGGACTATGGCTACACCTTC CASSYSYGTGEDYGYTF
TRBJ1-6 TRBD1 - TRBV25-1 TGTGCCAGCGGCCGGACAGGGGGTAATTCACCCCTCCACTTT CASGRTGGNSPLHF
TRBJ2-2 TRBD2 few TRBV4-1 TGCGCCAGCAGCCAAGAGATCCCAGCGGGGGATTCCGGGGAGCTGTTTTTT CASSQEIPAGDSGELFF
TRBJ1-2 - - TRBV6-5 TGTGCCAGCAGTTACGAGGCCTATTATGGCTACACCTTC CASSYEAYYGYTF
TRBJ1-5 - - TRBV28 TGTGCCAGCAGTTTATCCCGCGGGGGTAGCAATCAGCCCCAGCATTTT CASSLSRGGSNQPQHF
TRBJ1-1 TRBD1 - TRBV5-1 TGCGCCAGCAGCCCACGATGGGGACAGGGCCCTGAAGCTTTCTTT CASSPRWGQGPEAFF
TRBJ1-5 - - TRBV6-1 TGTGCCAGCAGTGAAGCGGAGCAGGGGTATAGCAATCAGCCCCAGCATTTT CASSEAEQGYSNQPQHF
TRBJ2-3 - - TRBV5-4 TGTGCCAGCAGCTACTCGGATACGCAGTATTTT CASSYSDTQYF
TRBJ1-2 - once TRBV19 TGTGCCAGTAGTATCTTTTTGAACGCAGCTAACTATGGCTACACCTTC CASSIFLNAANYGYTF
TRBJ2-5 - - TRBV6-5 TGTGCCAGCAGTTACAAGCCGGGAGTCGGGGAGACCCAGTACTTC CASSYKPGVGETQYF
TRBJ2-7 - - TRBV15 TGTGCCACCAGCAGAGATAAGGCCGGGGTTTTCTACGAGCAGTACTTC CATSRDKAGVFYEQYF
TRBJ2-3 - - TRBV9 TGTGCCAGCAGCACGGGCACAGATACGCAGTATTTT CASSTGTDTQYF
TRBJ2-3 TRBD1 - TRBV6-1 TGTGCCAGCAGTGGGATCCGACAGGGTAGCACAGATACGCAGTATTTT CASSGIRQGSTDTQYF
TRBJ2-1 - - TRBV20-1 TGCAGTGCCCGGTCTTACAATGAGCAGTTCTTC CSARSYNEQFF
TRBJ1-1 TRBD1 - TRBV4-1 TGCGCCAGCAGCCTAGCACTGGGGACAGGGGGGCGCACTGAAGCTTTCTTT CASSLALGTGGRTEAFF
TRBJ2-2 TRBD2 - TRBV7-8 TGTGCCAGCAGCTTAGTTAGCGGGAGGGACACCGGGGAGCTGTTTTTT CASSLVSGRDTGELFF
TRBJ2-5 - - TRBV19 TGTGCCAGTAGTGCCTCCCCGGGGGAGACCCAGTACTTC CASSASPGETQYF
TRBJ1-1 - - TRBV28 TGTGCCAGCAGTTTAAGACAGCTTGAAGCTTTCTTT CASSLRQLEAFF
TRBJ1-3 TRBD1 - TRBV4-2 TGTGCCAGCAGCCAAGATACCCTGACAGGGGGGCGAAACACCATATATTTT CASSQDTLTGGRNTIYF
TRBJ1-4 - - TRBV6-5 TGTGCCAGCAGTTACGGCCGGGAAGGGAGAGAAAAACTGTTTTTT CASSYGREGREKLFF
TRBJ2-7 - - TRBV27 TGTGCCAGCAGTTTATCCTACTTCTCCTCCTACGAGCAGTACTTC CASSLSYFSSYEQYF
TRBJ1-2 - - TRBV28 TGTGCCAGCAGGTTCCCAGGGTGGGTCGGCTACACCTTC CASRFPGWVGYTF
TRBJ2-7 TRBD1 - TRBV5-5 TGTGCCAGCAGCCCCCTCCGGACAGGGAGCTCCTACGAGCAGTACTTC CASSPLRTGSSYEQYF
TRBJ2-7 TRBD2 - TRBV7-9 TGTGCCAGCAGCTCATCCCCTAGCGGGGGGGCCGTCTACGAGCAGTACTTC CASSSSPSGGAVYEQYF
TRBJ2-1 TRBD2 - TRBV3-1/TRBV3-2 TGTGCCAGCAGCCGCGGGACTAGCGGGAGTCCCTACAATGAGCAGTTCTTC CASSRGTSGSPYNEQFF
TRBJ2-7 - - TRBV2 TGTGCCAGCAGTTCCAACGCGCCGGAGCAGTACTTC CASSSNAPEQYF
TRBJ1-2 - - TRBV30 TGTGCCGTCGACGGACTAAACTATGGCTACACCTTC CAVDGLNYGYTF
TRBJ1-1 - - TRBV5-8 TGTGCCAGCAGCTTCGGGTCCACCGAGGTAGCTTTCTTT CASSFGSTEVAFF
TRBJ2-2 TRBD1 - TRBV3-1/TRBV3-2 TGTGCCAGCAGCCTAACAGGGGGTCCCGGGGAGCTGTTTTTT CASSLTGGPGELFF
TRBJ2-3 TRBD2 - TRBV9 TGTGCCAGCAGCGCCTCGGGGGGGCGGACAGATACGCAGTATTTT CASSASGGRTDTQYF
TRBJ2-7 - - TRBV7-3 TGTGCCAGCAGCTCCGGTGAGTCCTACGAGCAGTACTTC CASSSGESYEQYF
TRBJ2-3 TRBD1 - TRBV19 TGTGCCAGTAGTTACACCGGGACAGGGGTAGCAGATACGCAGTATTTT CASSYTGTGVADTQYF
TRBJ1-2 TRBD1 - TRBV5-6 TGTGCCAGCAGCTATGACCAGGGGGCGGTCAACTATGGCTACACCTTC CASSYDQGAVNYGYTF
TRBJ1-5 TRBD1 - TRBV19 TGTGCCAGTGGGGGACAGGGTGAACAGCCCCAGCATTTT CASGGQGEQPQHF
TRBJ2-1 - - TRBV5-4 TGTGCCAGCAGCTTGGGCAGGGGTAACGACAATGAGCAGTTCTTC CASSLGRGNDNEQFF
TRBJ1-6 - - TRBV7-5 TGTGCCAGAAGCGACAATTGGACAGGGCGCAATTCACCCCTCCACTTT CARSDNWTGRNSPLHF
TRBJ2-1 - - TRBV28 TGTGCCAGCAGCTCCCGACAGTACAATGAGCAGTTCTTC CASSSRQYNEQFF
TRBJ2-3 TRBD2 - TRBV20-1 TGCAGTGCTAGTACGGGGGGTCCGCAGTATTTT CSASTGGPQYF
TRBJ2-1 TRBD2 - TRBV4-2 TGTGCCAGCAGCCAAGAACCGGGACTAGCGGACCCCTACAATGAGCAGTTCTTC CASSQEPGLADPYNEQFF
TRBJ2-5 - - TRBV28 TGTGCCAGCAGCCCTTTTCAGGAGACCCAGTACTTC CASSPFQETQYF